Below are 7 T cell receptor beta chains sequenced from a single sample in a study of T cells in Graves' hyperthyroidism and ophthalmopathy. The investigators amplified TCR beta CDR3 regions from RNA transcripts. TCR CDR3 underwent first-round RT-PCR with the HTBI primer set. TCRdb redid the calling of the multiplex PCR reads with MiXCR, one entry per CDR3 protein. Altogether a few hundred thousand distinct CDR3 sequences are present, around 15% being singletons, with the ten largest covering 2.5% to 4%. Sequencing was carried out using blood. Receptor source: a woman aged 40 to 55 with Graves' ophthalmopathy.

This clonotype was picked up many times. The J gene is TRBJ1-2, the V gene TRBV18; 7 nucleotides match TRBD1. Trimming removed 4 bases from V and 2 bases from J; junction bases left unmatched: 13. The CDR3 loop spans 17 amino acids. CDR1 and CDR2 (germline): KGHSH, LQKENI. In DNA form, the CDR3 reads TGTGCCAGCTCACGTAGTCCCCAAGGACAGGCAAACTATGGCTACACCTTC. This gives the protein CASSRSPQGQANYGYTF.

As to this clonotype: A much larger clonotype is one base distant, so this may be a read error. The chain's CDR3 is CSARGPSGNTIYF. CDR3 in DNA: TGCAGTGCAAGGGGACCCTCTGGAAACACCATATATTTT. The rearrangement links TRBV20-1 to TRBJ1-3, with D perhaps TRBD1 (5 bases). V lost 6 bases to trimming and J lost 0 bases, with 9 bases between them. The CDR3 runs 13 residues. Germline V gene sequence: CDR1 DFQATT, CDR2 SNEGSKA (reference sequence).

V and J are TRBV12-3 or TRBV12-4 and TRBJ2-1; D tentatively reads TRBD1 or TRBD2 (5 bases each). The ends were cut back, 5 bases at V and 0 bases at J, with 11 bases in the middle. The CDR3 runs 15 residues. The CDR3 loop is CASSGGADSYNEQFF. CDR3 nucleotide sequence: TGTGCCAGCAGTGGGGGAGCGGACTCCTACAATGAGCAGTTCTTC.

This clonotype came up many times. In DNA form, the CDR3 reads TGTGCCAGCAGTGGCCACGGGACTAGCGGGAATTCTAGCACAGATACGCAGTATTTT. It yields the protein CASSGHGTSGNSSTDTQYF. The chain combines TRBV6-2 or TRBV6-3 with TRBJ2-3, with 13 bases that match TRBD2. This CDR3 is built from 19 residues. Germline CDR1 and CDR2: MNHEY and SVGEGT. The V gene end was trimmed by 5 bases and the J gene end by 0 bases; junction bases not matched to a gene: 11.

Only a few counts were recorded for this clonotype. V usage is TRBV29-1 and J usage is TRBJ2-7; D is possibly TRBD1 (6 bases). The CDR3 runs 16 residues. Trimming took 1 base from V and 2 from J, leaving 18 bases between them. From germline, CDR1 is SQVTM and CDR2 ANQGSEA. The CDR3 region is CSVEGVARGDTYEQYF. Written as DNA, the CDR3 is TGCAGCGTTGAAGGGGTCGCCAGGGGTGATACCTACGAGCAGTACTTC.

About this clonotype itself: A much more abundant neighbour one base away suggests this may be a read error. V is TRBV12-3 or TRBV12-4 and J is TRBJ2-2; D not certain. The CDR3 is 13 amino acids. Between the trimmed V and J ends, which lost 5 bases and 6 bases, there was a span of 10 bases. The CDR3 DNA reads TGTGCCAGCAGTAACGCGCACTCCGGGGAGCTGTTTTTT. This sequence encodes CASSNAHSGELFF.

CDR3 amino acids: CASSRTGVQQETQYF. The CDR3 DNA reads as TGTGCCAGCAGCCGAACAGGGGTTCAACAAGAGACCCAGTACTTC. The chain combines TRBV7-9 with TRBJ2-5, with 7 nucleotides matching TRBD1. The length of the CDR3 is 15 residues. V lost 5 bases, J lost 2 bases, and 8 bases stayed unmatched. The germline V gene encodes CDR1 SEHNR and CDR2 FQNEAQ (reference sequence).